This T cell receptor beta chain derives from a study of Graves' ophthalmopathy and Graves' hyperthyroidism. Amplified material comprised TCR beta CDR3 regions derived from RNA transcripts. HTBI-primed RT-PCR formed the first round, and a multiplex PCR formed the second. TCRdb re-derived calls from the multiplex PCR reads in MiXCR, one entry per CDR3 protein. The profile shows about 620,000 distinct CDR3 sequences, around a fifth of them singletons. Per the germline V gene, CDR1 is ENHRY and CDR2 is SYGVKD. The CDR3 contains 15 residues. J gave up 0 bases and V 4 bases, and 3 bases lay outside the gene matches. Notes on the study in general: Blood shared most expanded thyroid clonotypes above 0.001 frequency.

The term stable hyperthyroidism indicated an absence of ophthalmopathy within 18 months of follow-up. This clonotype was found many times. What it binds is not known. Sequences were obtained from peripheral blood. The clonotype comes from a young woman with stable Graves' hyperthyroidism. Some clones in this sample may be carry-over from other donors' samples. The chain recombines TRBV10-3 with TRBJ2-7; 10 bases match TRBD2. The CDR3 bases are TGTGCCATCAGTGGGGCTAGCGGGAGCTCCTACGAGCAGTACTTC. Translated, it gives CAISGASGSSYEQYF.